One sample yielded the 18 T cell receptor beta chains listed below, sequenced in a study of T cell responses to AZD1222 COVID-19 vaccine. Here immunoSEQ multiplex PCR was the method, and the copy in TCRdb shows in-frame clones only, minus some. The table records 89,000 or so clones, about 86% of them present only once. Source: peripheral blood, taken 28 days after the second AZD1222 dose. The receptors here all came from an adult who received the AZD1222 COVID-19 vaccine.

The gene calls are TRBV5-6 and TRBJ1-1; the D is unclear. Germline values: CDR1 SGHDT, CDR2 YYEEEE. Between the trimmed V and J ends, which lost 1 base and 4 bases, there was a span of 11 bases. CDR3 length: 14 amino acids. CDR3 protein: CASSLMGYGTEAFF. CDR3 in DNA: TGTGCCAGCAGCTTGATGGGATATGGCACTGAAGCTTTCTTT.

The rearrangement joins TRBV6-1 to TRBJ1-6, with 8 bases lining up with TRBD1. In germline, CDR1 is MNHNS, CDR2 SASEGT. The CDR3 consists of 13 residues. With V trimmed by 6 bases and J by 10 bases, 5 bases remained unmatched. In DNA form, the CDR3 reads TGTGCCAGCAGGGACAGGGTTGAATCACCCCTCCACTTT. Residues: CASRDRVESPLHF.

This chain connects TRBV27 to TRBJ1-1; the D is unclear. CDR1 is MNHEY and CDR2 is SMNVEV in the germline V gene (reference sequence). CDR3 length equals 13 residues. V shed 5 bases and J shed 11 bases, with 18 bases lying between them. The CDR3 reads CASSTEWEGMAFF. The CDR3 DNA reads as TGTGCCAGCAGTACTGAGTGGGAGGGAATGGCTTTCTTT.

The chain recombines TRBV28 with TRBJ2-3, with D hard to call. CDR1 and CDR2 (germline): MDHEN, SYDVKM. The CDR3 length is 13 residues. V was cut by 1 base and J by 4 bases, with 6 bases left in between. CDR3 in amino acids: CASSLSGPDTQYF. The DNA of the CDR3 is TGTGCCAGCAGTTTATCCGGGCCAGATACGCAGTATTTT.

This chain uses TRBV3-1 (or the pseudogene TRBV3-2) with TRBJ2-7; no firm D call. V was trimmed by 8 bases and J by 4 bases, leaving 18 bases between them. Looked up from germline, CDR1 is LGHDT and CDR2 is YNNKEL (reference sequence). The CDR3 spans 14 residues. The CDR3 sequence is CASGSDPSSYEQYF. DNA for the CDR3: TGTGCCAGCGGGTCAGACCCCTCGAGTTACGAGCAGTACTTC.

The CDR3 region has the DNA TGTGCCAGCTCACCCGACAGGGGAATGCGGGGAAACACCATATATTTT. This translates into CASSPDRGMRGNTIYF. V usage is TRBV18 and J usage is TRBJ1-3; 8 bases are a match to TRBD1. Germline-derived CDR1 and CDR2 are KGHSH and LQKENI. This CDR3 region has 16 residues. V shed 3 bases, J shed 4 bases, and the junction held 8 bases outside the gene matches.

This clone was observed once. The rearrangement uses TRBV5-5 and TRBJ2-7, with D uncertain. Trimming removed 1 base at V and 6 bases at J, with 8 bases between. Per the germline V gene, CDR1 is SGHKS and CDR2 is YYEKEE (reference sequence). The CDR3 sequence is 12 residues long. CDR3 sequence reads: CASSLFIGEQYF. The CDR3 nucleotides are TGTGCCAGCAGCTTGTTTATCGGCGAGCAGTACTTC.

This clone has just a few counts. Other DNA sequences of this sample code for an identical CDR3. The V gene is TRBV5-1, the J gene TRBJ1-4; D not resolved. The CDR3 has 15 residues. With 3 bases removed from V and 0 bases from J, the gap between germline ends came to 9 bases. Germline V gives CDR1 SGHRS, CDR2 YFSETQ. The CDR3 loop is CASSSSGATNEKLFF. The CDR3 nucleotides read TGCGCCAGCAGCTCTTCAGGCGCAACTAATGAAAAACTGTTTTTT. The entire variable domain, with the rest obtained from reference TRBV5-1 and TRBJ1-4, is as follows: KAGVTQTPRYLIKTRGQQVTLSCSPISGHRSVSWYQQTPGQGLQFLFEYFSETQRNKGNFPGRFSGRQFSNSRSEMNVSTLELGDSALYLCASSSSGATNEKLFFGSGTQLSVL.

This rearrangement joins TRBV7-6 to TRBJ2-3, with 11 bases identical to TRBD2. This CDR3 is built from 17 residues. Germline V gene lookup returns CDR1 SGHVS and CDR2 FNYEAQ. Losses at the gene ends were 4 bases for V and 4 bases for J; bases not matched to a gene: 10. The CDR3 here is CASSSTIAGGLPDTQYF. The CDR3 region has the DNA TGTGCCAGCAGCTCGACCATAGCGGGGGGGCTCCCAGATACGCAGTATTTT.

The CDR3 DNA sequence: TGTGCCTGGACGAGTGGGAGCTCCTACGAGCAGTACTTC. This sequence encodes CAWTSGSSYEQYF. The chain recombines TRBV30 with TRBJ2-7; a possible D gene is TRBD2 (5 bases). The CDR3 has 13 amino acids. V lost 4 bases to trimming and J lost 0 bases, with 10 bases between them. The V gene's germline CDR1 is GTSNPN and CDR2 SVGIG (reference sequence).

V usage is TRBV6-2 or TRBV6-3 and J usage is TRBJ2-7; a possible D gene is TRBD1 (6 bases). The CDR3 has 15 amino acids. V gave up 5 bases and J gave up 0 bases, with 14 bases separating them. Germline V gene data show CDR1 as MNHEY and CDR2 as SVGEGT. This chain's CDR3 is CASSRGSALSYEQYF. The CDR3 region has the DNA TGTGCCAGCAGTAGGGGGTCCGCCCTCTCCTACGAGCAGTACTTC.

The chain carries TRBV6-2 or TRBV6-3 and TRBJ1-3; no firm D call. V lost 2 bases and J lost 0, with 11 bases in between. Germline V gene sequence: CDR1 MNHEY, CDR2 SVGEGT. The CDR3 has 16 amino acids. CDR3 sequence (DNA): TGTGCCAGCAGTTACGGGCACCCGAACTCTGGAAACACCATATATTTT. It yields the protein CASSYGHPNSGNTIYF.

CDR3 region: CASSPLEDVGILDTQYF. In DNA form, the CDR3 reads TGTGCCAGCTCACCATTGGAGGACGTGGGGATATTGGATACGCAGTATTTT. The chain employs TRBV18 and TRBJ2-3; D might be TRBD2 (5 bases). The CDR3 sequence is 17 residues long. Germline lookup yields CDR1 KGHSH and CDR2 LQKENI. Trimming pared 2 bases from V and 6 bases from J, leaving 21 bases between.

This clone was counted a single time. The CDR3 spells CASSPQGDYGYTF. In nucleotides, the CDR3 is TGCGCCAGCAGCCCGCAGGGGGACTATGGCTACACCTTC. The chain recombines TRBV5-1 with TRBJ1-2, with 7 positions matching TRBD1. The ends lost 4 bases at V and 3 bases at J; junction bases unmatched: 3. The CDR3 has 13 residues. Per the germline V gene, CDR1 is SGHRS and CDR2 is YFSETQ.

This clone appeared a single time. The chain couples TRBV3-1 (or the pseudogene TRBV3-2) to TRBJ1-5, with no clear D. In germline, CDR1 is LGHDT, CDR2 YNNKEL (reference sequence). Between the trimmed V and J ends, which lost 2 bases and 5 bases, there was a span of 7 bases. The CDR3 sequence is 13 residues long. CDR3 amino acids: CASSQQRDQPQHF. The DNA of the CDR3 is TGTGCCAGCAGCCAACAACGGGATCAGCCCCAGCATTTT.

The CDR3 region has the DNA TGTGCCAGCAGCTTTCTTAGCGGGAGCGGGGTTTACGAGCAGTACTTC. Translated, it gives CASSFLSGSGVYEQYF. The chain recombines TRBV11-2 with TRBJ2-7, with 9 bases aligning to TRBD2. CDR3 length: 16 amino acids. Germline V gene sequence: CDR1 SGHAT, CDR2 FQNNGV. Germline trimming cut 3 bases from V and 4 bases from J; bases unmatched to any gene: 10.

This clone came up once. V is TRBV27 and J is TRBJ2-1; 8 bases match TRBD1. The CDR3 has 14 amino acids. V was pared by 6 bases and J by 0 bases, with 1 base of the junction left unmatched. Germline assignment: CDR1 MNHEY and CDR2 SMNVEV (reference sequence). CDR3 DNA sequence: TGTGCCAGCAGGACAGGGGTCTCCTACAATGAGCAGTTCTTC. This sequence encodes CASRTGVSYNEQFF.

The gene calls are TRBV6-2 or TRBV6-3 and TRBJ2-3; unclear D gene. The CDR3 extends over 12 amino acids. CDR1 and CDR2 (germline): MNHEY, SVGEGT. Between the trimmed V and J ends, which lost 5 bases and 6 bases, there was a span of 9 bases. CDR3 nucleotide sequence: TGTGCCAGCAGTCCCCATAGGGATACGCAGTATTTT. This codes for CASSPHRDTQYF.